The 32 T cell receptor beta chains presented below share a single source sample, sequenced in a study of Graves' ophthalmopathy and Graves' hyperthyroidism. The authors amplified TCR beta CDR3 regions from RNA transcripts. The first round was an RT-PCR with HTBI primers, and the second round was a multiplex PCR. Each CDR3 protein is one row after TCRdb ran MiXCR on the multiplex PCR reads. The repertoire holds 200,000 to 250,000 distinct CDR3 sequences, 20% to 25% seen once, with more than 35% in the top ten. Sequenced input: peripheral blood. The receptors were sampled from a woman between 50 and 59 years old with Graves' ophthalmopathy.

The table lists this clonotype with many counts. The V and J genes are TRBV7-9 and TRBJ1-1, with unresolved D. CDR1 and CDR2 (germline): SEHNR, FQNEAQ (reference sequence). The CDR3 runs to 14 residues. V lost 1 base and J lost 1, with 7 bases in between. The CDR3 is CASSLEVGNTEAFF. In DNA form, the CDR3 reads TGTGCCAGCAGCTTAGAGGTAGGGAACACTGAAGCTTTCTTT.

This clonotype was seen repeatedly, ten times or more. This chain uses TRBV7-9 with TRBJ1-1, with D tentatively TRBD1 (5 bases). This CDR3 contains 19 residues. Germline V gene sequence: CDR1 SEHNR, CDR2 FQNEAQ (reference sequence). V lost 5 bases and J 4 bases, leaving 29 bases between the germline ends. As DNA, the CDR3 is TGTGCCAGCAGCCCTAATCCGGGGGGGTTGTGGGCTTCAGGCACTGAAGCTTTCTTT. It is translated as CASSPNPGGLWASGTEAFF.

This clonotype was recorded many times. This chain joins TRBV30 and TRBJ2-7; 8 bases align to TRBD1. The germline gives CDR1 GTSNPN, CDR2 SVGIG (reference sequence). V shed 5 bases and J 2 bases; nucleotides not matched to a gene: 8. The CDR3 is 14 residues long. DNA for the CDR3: TGTGCCTGGCGATCCGGGACAGGTACCTACGAGCAGTACTTC. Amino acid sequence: CAWRSGTGTYEQYF.

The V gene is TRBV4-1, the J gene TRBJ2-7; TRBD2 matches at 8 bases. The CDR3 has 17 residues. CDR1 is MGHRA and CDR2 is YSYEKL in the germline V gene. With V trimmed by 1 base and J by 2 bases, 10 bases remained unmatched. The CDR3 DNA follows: TGCGCCAGCAGCCAAGGCCCCGCGAGGGGACTAGCCTACGAGCAGTACTTC. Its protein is CASSQGPARGLAYEQYF.

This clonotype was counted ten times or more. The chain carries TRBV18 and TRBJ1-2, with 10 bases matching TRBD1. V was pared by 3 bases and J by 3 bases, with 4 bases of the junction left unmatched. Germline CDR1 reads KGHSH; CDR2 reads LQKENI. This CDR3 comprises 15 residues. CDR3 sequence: CASSPRQGADYGYTF. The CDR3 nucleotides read TGTGCCAGCTCACCGAGACAGGGGGCGGACTATGGCTACACCTTC.

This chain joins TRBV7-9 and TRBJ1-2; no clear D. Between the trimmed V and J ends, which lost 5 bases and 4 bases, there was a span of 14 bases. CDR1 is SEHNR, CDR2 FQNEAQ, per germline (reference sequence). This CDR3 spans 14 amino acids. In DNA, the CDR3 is TGTGCCAGCAGCCCCAGCCCCCTTGCCTATGGCTACACCTTC. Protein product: CASSPSPLAYGYTF.

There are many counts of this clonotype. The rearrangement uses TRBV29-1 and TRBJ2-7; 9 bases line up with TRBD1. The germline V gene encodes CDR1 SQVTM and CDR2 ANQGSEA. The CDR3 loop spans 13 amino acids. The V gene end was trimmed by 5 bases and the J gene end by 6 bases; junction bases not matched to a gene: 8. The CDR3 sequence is CSVSGTGLAEQYF. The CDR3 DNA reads TGCAGCGTTTCCGGGACAGGGTTGGCCGAGCAGTACTTC.

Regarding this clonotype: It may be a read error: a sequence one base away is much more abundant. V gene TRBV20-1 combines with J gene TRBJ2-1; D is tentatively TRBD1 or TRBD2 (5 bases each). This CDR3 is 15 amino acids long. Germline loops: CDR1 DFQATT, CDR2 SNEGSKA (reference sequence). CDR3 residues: CCARVGTKLVNEQFF. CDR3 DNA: TGCTGTGCTAGGGTCGGGACGAAATTGGTGAATGAGCAGTTCTTC.

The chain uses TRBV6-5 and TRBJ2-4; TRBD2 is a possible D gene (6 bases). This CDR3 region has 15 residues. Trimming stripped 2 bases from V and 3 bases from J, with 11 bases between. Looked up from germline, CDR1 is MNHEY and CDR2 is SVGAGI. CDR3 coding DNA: TGTGCCAGCAGTTACGGGCAGGGAGGCAAAAACATTCAGTACTTC. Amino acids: CASSYGQGGKNIQYF.

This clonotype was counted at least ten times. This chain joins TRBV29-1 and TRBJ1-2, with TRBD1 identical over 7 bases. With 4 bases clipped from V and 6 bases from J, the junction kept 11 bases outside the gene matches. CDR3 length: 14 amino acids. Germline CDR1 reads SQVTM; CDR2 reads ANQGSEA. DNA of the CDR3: TGCAGCGTTGCCCAGGGGGGTACAGGGGATGGCTACACCTTC. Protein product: CSVAQGGTGDGYTF.

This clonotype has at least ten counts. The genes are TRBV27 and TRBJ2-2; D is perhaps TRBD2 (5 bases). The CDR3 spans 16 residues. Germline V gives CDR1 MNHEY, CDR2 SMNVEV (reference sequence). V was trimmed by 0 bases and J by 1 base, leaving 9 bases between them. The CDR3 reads CASSLSLGGNTGELFF. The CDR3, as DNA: TGTGCCAGCAGTTTATCTCTTGGAGGGAACACCGGGGAGCTGTTTTTT.

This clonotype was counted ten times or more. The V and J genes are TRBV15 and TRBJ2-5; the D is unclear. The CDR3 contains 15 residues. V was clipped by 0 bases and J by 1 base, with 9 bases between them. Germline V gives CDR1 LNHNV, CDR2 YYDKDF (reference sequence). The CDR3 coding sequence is TGTGCCACCAGCAGAGACCCAGGAGCCCAAGAGACCCAGTACTTC. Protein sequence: CATSRDPGAQETQYF.

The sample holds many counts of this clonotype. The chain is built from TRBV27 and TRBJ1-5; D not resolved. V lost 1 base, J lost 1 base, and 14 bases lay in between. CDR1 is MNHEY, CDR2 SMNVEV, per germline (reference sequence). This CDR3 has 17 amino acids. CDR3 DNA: TGTGCCAGCAGTTTATACCCCGTTACCGTAAGCAATCAGCCCCAGCATTTT. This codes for CASSLYPVTVSNQPQHF.

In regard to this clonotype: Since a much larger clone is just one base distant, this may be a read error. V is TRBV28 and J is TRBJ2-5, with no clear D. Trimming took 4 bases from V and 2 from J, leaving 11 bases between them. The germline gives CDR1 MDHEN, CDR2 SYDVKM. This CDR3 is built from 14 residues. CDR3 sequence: CASSSHRSQETQYF. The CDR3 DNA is TGTGCCAGCAGTTCCCATCGGTCACAAGAGACCCAGTACTTC.

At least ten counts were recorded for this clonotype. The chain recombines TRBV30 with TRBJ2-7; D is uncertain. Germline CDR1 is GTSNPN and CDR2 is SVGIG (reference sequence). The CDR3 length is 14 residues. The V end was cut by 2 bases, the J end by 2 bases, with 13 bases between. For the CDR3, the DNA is TGTGCCTGGAGTTCCGAGAATACCCCCTACGAGCAGTACTTC. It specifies CAWSSENTPYEQYF.

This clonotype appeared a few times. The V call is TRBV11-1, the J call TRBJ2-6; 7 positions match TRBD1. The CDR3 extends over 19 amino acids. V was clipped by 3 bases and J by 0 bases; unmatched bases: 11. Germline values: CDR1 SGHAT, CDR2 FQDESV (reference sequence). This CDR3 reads CASSFASGQWPSGANVLTF. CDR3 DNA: TGTGCCAGCAGCTTCGCCTCGGGACAGTGGCCCTCTGGGGCCAACGTCCTGACTTTC.

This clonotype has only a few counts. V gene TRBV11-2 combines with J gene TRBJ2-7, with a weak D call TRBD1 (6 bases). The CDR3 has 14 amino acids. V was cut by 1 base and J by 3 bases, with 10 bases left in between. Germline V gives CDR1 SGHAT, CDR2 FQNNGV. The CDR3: CASSLAQGHYEQYF. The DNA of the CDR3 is TGTGCCAGCAGCTTAGCCCAGGGACACTACGAGCAGTACTTC.

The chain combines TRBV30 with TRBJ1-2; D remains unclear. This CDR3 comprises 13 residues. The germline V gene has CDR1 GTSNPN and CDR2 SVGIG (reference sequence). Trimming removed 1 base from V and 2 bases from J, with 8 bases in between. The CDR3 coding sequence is TGTGCCTGGAGTGCCACGTCAAACTATGGCTACACCTTC. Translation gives CAWSATSNYGYTF. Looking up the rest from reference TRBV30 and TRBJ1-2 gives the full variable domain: SQTIHQWPATLVQPVGSPLSLECTVEGTSNPNLYWYRQAAGRGLQLLFYSVGIGQISSEVPQNLSASRPQDRQFILSSKKLLLSDSGFYLCAWSATSNYGYTFGSGTRLTVV.

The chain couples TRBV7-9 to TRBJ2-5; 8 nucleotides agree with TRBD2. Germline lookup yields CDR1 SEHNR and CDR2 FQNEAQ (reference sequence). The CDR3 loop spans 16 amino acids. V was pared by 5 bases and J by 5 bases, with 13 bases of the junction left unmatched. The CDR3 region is CASSPTSGGWWETQYF. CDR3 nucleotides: TGTGCCAGCAGCCCCACTAGCGGAGGTTGGTGGGAGACCCAGTACTTC. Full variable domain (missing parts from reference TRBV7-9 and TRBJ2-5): DTGVSQNPRHKITKRGQNVTFRCDPISEHNRLYWYRQTLGQGPEFLTYFQNEAQLEKSRLLSDRFSAERPKGSFSTLEIQRTEQGDSAMYLCASSPTSGGWWETQYFGPGTRLLVL.

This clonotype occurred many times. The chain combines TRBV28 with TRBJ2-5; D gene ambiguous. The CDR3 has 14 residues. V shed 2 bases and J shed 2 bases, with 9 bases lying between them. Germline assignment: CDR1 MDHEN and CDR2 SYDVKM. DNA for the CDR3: TGTGCCAGCAGTTTAAACCCCCCGCAAGAGACCCAGTACTTC. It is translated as CASSLNPPQETQYF.

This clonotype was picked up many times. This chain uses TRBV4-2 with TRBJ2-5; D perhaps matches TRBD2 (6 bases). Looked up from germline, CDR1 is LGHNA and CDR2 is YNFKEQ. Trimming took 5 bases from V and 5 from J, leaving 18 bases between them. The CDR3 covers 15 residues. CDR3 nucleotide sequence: TGTGCCAGCAGCTTATCTACCGGGAGTGTCGAGACCCAGTACTTC. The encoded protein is CASSLSTGSVETQYF.

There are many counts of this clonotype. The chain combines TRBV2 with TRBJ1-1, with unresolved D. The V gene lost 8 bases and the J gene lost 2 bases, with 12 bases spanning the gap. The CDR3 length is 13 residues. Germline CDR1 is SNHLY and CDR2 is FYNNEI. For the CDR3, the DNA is TGTGCCAGCCCCCTGACACCCAACACTGAAGCTTTCTTT. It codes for CASPLTPNTEAFF.

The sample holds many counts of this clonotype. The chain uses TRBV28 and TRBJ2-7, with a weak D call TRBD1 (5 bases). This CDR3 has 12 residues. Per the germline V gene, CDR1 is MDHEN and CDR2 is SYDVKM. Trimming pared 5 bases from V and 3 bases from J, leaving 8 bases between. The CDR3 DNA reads TGTGCCAGCAGTCAACAGGTCTACGAGCAGTACTTC. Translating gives CASSQQVYEQYF. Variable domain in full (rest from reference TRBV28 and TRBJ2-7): DVKVTQSSRYLVKRTGEKVFLECVQDMDHENMFWYRQDPGLGLRLIYFSYDVKMKEKGDIPEGYSVSREKKERFSLILESASTNQTSMYLCASSQQVYEQYFGPGTRLTVT.

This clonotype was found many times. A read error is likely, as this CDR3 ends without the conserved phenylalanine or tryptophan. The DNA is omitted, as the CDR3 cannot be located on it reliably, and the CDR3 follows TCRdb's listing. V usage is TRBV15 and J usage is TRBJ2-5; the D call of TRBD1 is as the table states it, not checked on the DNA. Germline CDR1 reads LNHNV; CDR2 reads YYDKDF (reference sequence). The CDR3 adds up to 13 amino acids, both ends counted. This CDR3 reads CATSRDLDGTRFI.

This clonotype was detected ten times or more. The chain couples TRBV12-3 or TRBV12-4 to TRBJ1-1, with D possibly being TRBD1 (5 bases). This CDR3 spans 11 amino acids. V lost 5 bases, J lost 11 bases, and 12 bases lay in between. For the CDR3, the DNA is TGTGCCAGCAGTCTCCAGGGTGCGGCTTTCTTT. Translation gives CASSLQGAAFF.

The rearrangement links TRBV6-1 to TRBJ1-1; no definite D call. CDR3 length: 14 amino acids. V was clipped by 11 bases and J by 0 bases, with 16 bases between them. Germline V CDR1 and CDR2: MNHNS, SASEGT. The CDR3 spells CASGEEVMNTEAFF. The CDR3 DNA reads TGTGCCTCGGGCGAGGAGGTTATGAACACTGAAGCTTTCTTT.

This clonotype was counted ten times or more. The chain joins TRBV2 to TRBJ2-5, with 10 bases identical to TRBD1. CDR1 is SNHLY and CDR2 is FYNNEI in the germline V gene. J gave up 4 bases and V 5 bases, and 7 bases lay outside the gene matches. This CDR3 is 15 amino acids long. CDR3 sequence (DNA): TGTGCCAGCAGTTATGGACAGGGGGTGGTAGAGACCCAGTACTTC. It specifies CASSYGQGVVETQYF.

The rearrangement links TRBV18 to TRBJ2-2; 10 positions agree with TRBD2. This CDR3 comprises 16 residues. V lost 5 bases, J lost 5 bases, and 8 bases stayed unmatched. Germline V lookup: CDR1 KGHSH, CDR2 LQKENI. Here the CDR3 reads CASSGLLAGDTGELFF. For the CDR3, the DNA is TGTGCCAGCTCAGGCTTGCTAGCGGGAGATACCGGGGAGCTGTTTTTT.

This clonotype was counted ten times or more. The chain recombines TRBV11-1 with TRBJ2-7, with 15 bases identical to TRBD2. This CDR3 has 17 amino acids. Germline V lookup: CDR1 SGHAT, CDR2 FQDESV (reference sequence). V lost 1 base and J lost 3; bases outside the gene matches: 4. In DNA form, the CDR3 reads TGTGCCAGCAGCTTAGAGCAGGGACTAGCGGGAGGCTACGAGCAGTACTTC. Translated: CASSLEQGLAGGYEQYF.

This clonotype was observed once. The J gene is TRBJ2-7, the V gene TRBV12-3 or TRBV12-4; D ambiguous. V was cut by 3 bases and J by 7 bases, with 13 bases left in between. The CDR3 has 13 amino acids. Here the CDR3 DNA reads TGTGCCAGCAGTTTGTCGTTTCAGGAGGAGCAGTACTTC. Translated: CASSLSFQEEQYF.

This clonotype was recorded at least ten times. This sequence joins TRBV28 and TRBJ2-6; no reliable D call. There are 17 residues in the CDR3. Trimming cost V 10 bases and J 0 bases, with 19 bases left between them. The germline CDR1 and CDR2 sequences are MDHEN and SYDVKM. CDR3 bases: TGTGCCACCGCACCTCCAATAGTTAACTCTGGGGCCAACGTCCTGACTTTC. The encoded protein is CATAPPIVNSGANVLTF.

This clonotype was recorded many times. The DNA for the CDR3 is TGCAGTGAATCCCAGGGGTTGGGGAACACTGAAGCTTTCTTT. Encoded protein: CSESQGLGNTEAFF. The chain is built from TRBV29-1 and TRBJ1-1; D may be TRBD1 (6 bases). From germline, CDR1 is SQVTM and CDR2 ANQGSEA. CDR3 length: 14 residues.